This is a list of T cell receptor beta chains from one sample in a study of Ad26.COV2.S vaccination and SARS-CoV-2 variants. TCRdb's table, derived via immunoSEQ multiplex PCR, lists solely in-frame clones and lacks some. The repertoire holds a few hundred thousand clones, with around 90% as singletons. The sample consisted of peripheral blood, taken in a trial of Ad26.COV2.S vaccine versus placebo. These receptors came from a person aged 18-65 years who received the Ad26.COV2.S COVID-19 vaccine or a placebo. Each CDR3 is given with its conserved first and last residue. D genes are given only for firm matches. Size tells how often a clone was seen (once, few, many) or the class of an expanded clone, and some rows leave it out.

d_call | j_call | v_call | clone_size | cdr3_aa | cdr3_nt
. | TRBJ2-3 | TRBV5-1 | . | CASSFWGLTTDTQYF | TGCGCCAGCAGCTTTTGGGGGTTGACAACAGATACGCAGTATTTT
. | TRBJ2-1 | TRBV5-6 | . | CASSLVPRSEQFF | TGTGCCAGCAGCTTGGTCCCTAGGAGTGAGCAGTTCTTC
. | TRBJ1-2 | TRBV25-1 | . | CASSEPGTTYGYTF | TGTGCCAGCAGTGAGCCCGGGACTACCTATGGCTACACCTTC
. | TRBJ2-3 | TRBV9 | . | CASSVWSGAYITDTQYF | TGTGCCAGCAGCGTATGGAGTGGCGCGTATATCACAGATACGCAGTATTTT
. | TRBJ2-7 | TRBV28 | . | CASSPPEGTYEQYF | TGTGCCAGCAGTCCCCCCGAGGGTACCTACGAGCAGTACTTC
. | TRBJ2-7 | TRBV6-5 | . | CASRGLAGYEQYF | TGTGCCAGCAGGGGGCTTGCGGGCTACGAGCAGTACTTC
. | TRBJ2-7 | TRBV28 | . | CASSSGPSYEQYF | TGTGCCAGCAGTAGCGGGCCCTCCTACGAGCAGTACTTC
TRBD1 | TRBJ1-2 | TRBV7-8 | . | CASTTGQGRGYTF | TGTGCCAGCACCACAGGACAGGGCCGCGGCTACACCTTC
TRBD1 | TRBJ1-1 | TRBV6-6 | . | CASTRQGLANTEAFF | TGTGCCAGCACTCGACAGGGGTTGGCGAACACTGAAGCTTTCTTT
TRBD1 | TRBJ1-2 | TRBV10-3 | . | CAISESGTDYGYTF | TGTGCCATCAGTGAGTCCGGGACAGACTATGGCTACACCTTC
. | TRBJ1-6 | TRBV19 | . | CASTPTGSGPLHF | TGTGCCAGTACCCCGACAGGTTCGGGACCCCTCCACTTT
. | TRBJ2-2 | TRBV29-1 | . | CSVEAGLNTGELFF | TGCAGCGTTGAAGCAGGGCTGAACACCGGGGAGCTGTTTTTT
. | TRBJ2-7 | TRBV6-5 | once | CASSYFESGYEQYF | TGTGCCAGCAGTTACTTCGAGTCGGGGTACGAGCAGTACTTC
. | TRBJ2-5 | TRBV19 | . | CASSISSRGEETQYF | TGTGCCAGTAGTATTAGTTCTAGGGGGGAAGAGACCCAGTACTTC
TRBD1 | TRBJ2-2 | TRBV5-4 | . | CASTRDRGLSGELFF | TGTGCCAGCACCCGGGACAGGGGGCTATCCGGGGAGCTGTTTTTT
TRBD1 | TRBJ2-2 | TRBV28 | . | CASSSYGQGVGTGELFF | TGTGCCAGCAGTTCCTACGGACAGGGGGTGGGCACCGGGGAGCTGTTTTTT
. | TRBJ2-4 | TRBV28 | once | CASSFSPPRIQYF | TGTGCCAGCAGTTTTTCCCCCCCACGCATTCAGTACTTC
TRBD2 | TRBJ2-1 | TRBV2 | once | CASSGGSGRSSYNEQFF | TGTGCCAGCAGTGGAGGGAGCGGGAGGAGCTCCTACAATGAGCAGTTCTTC
. | TRBJ2-2 | TRBV19 | . | CASRVVAGPTGELFF | TGTGCCAGTAGAGTCGTGGCGGGACCCACCGGGGAGCTGTTTTTT
. | TRBJ1-4 | TRBV7-9 | . | CASSLAASYNEKLFF | TGTGCCAGCAGCTTAGCGGCGAGTTATAATGAAAAACTGTTTTTT
. | TRBJ2-7 | TRBV6-2/TRBV6-3 | . | CASSYSSGHLPDEQYF | TGTGCCAGCAGTTACTCTAGCGGACACCTACCGGACGAGCAGTACTTC
TRBD1 | TRBJ1-2 | TRBV10-3 | . | CAISDPLAGGVGGYTF | TGTGCCATCAGTGATCCCCTAGCAGGGGGCGTGGGTGGCTACACCTTC
TRBD2 | TRBJ2-3 | TRBV4-1 | . | CASSQASGRARGTDTQYF | TGCGCCAGCAGCCAGGCTAGCGGGAGGGCTCGGGGCACAGATACGCAGTATTTT
. | TRBJ2-6 | TRBV10-3 | . | CATLSWGSGANVLTF | TGTGCCACCTTGAGTTGGGGGTCTGGGGCCAACGTCCTGACTTTC
TRBD1 | TRBJ1-3 | TRBV7-2 | . | CASSSLGTASSGNTIYF | TGTGCCAGCAGCTCTTTGGGGACAGCCAGCTCTGGAAACACCATATATTTT
. | TRBJ2-1 | TRBV9 | . | CASSPSYNEQFF | TGTGCCAGCAGCCCCAGTTACAATGAGCAGTTCTTC
. | TRBJ2-6 | TRBV4-2 | . | CASSQGTENSGANVLTF | TGTGCCAGCAGCCAAGGGACGGAAAACTCTGGGGCCAACGTCCTGACTTTC
. | TRBJ1-5 | TRBV27 | few | CASSSGTPRGQPQHF | TGTGCCAGCAGTTCGGGGACCCCCAGGGGTCAGCCCCAGCATTTT
. | TRBJ1-6 | TRBV10-3 | . | CAISELGDRSPLHF | TGTGCCATCAGTGAGTTGGGGGATCGATCACCCCTCCACTTT
. | TRBJ1-4 | TRBV7-9 | once | CASSLKRGTSYEKLFF | TGTGCCAGCAGCTTAAAGAGAGGGACCTCATATGAAAAACTGTTTTTT
. | TRBJ1-6 | TRBV6-5 | . | CASSSLGGSYNSPLHF | TGTGCCAGCAGTTCCTTGGGGGGATCCTATAATTCACCCCTCCACTTT
. | TRBJ2-1 | TRBV30 | . | CAWSSLLNNEQFF | TGTGCCTGGAGTTCCCTTCTGAACAATGAGCAGTTCTTC
. | TRBJ2-7 | TRBV15 | . | CATSGGRDTFAEQYF | TGTGCCACCAGCGGGGGGAGAGACACCTTCGCCGAGCAGTACTTC
TRBD2 | TRBJ2-7 | TRBV7-6 | . | CASSLVSSGSYEQYF | TGTGCCAGCAGCTTAGTGTCTAGCGGGAGCTACGAGCAGTACTTC
. | TRBJ2-1 | TRBV7-9 | . | CASSLTRGTYEQFF | TGTGCCAGCAGCTTAACACGGGGAACATATGAGCAGTTCTTC
. | TRBJ2-1 | TRBV7-2 | . | CASSFGLLNEQFF | TGTGCCAGCAGCTTTGGACTACTCAATGAGCAGTTCTTC
. | TRBJ2-1 | TRBV6-5 | . | CASSPRQGGDEQFF | TGTGCCAGCAGTCCCCGGCAGGGTGGTGATGAGCAGTTCTTC
TRBD2 | TRBJ2-1 | TRBV5-1 | . | CASSLVAGEHNEQFF | TGCGCCAGCAGTCTAGTAGCGGGAGAACACAATGAGCAGTTCTTC
TRBD2 | TRBJ2-3 | TRBV6-2/TRBV6-3 | . | CASRPRTSGSTDTQYF | TGTGCCAGCAGACCTCGGACTAGCGGGAGCACAGATACGCAGTATTTT
. | TRBJ2-7 | TRBV10-2 | . | CASSYADAYEQYF | TGCGCCAGCAGTTATGCGGACGCCTACGAGCAGTACTTC
TRBD1 | TRBJ1-3 | TRBV9 | . | CASSGDRYGNTIYF | TGTGCCAGCAGCGGGGACAGGTATGGAAACACCATATATTTT
. | TRBJ1-4 | TRBV6-5 | . | CASSYYPGGPNEKLFF | TGTGCCAGCAGCTACTACCCGGGGGGCCCTAATGAAAAACTGTTTTTT
TRBD2 | TRBJ2-3 | TRBV9 | . | CASSGGSGRAADTQYF | TGTGCCAGCAGCGGCGGTAGCGGGAGGGCGGCAGATACGCAGTATTTT
. | TRBJ1-2 | TRBV4-1 | . | CASSQQDREIYGYTF | TGCGCCAGCAGCCAACAGGACAGAGAAATCTATGGCTACACCTTC
. | TRBJ2-5 | TRBV6-2/TRBV6-3 | . | CASSQPRAVMETQYF | TGTGCCAGCAGTCAACCCAGGGCCGTCATGGAGACCCAGTACTTC
. | TRBJ2-1 | TRBV19 | . | CASSIAGTPYNEQFF | TGTGCCAGTAGTATAGCCGGAACCCCCTACAATGAGCAGTTCTTC